The 15 T cell receptor beta chains presented below share a single source sample, sequenced in a study of T cell changes during pregnancy in multiple sclerosis. Clones were read by immunoSEQ multiplex PCR, and TCRdb kept only the in-frame ones, dropping some. The repertoire includes 15,000 to 25,000 clones, 80% to 90% of them detected once, and about 7.5% sits in the top ten. Source: CD8+ T cells from peripheral blood mononuclear cells, taken in the second trimester of pregnancy. The receptor source for this set is a female donor in good health, enrolled as a control in a pregnancy study.

The chain uses TRBV5-1 and TRBJ1-2; 7 bases are shared with TRBD1. Germline V gives CDR1 SGHRS, CDR2 YFSETQ. The CDR3 runs 15 residues. V trimming: 4 bases; J trimming: 4 bases; junction bases outside the gene matches: 10. CDR3: CASSPGTATVYGYTF. CDR3 DNA sequence: TGCGCCAGCAGCCCGGGGACAGCCACCGTCTATGGCTACACCTTC.

This clone was seen a handful of times. The V call is TRBV30, the J call TRBJ1-1, with 11 bases identical to TRBD1. The germline V gene encodes CDR1 GTSNPN and CDR2 SVGIG (reference sequence). The CDR3 totals 15 residues. V gave up 5 bases and J gave up 3 bases; unmatched junction bases: 8. In DNA form, the CDR3 reads TGTGCCTGGGACTCGGACAGGGGGCTTGACACTGAAGCTTTCTTT. Translation gives CAWDSDRGLDTEAFF.

This sequence joins TRBV27 and TRBJ2-1; no definite D call. The CDR3 spans 13 residues. The germline V and J ends were trimmed by 0 bases and 9 bases, with 9 bases remaining between them. Germline loops: CDR1 MNHEY, CDR2 SMNVEV (reference sequence). This CDR3 is CASSLSSNFEQFF. DNA for the CDR3: TGTGCCAGCAGTTTATCAAGCAACTTTGAGCAGTTCTTC.

DNA of the CDR3: TGTGCCAGCAGCCTATCCGGGACAGGGGTATATGGCTACACCTTC. Its protein product is CASSLSGTGVYGYTF. This sequence joins TRBV7-3 and TRBJ1-2, with 10 nucleotides matching TRBD1. The V segment lost 5 bases and the J segment 5 bases; nucleotides outside the gene matches: 8. Looked up from germline, CDR1 is SGHTA and CDR2 is FQGTGA. The length of the CDR3 is 15 residues.

V gene TRBV6-5 combines with J gene TRBJ1-2; D is unclear. CDR3 size: 16 residues. Trimming removed 2 bases from V and 6 bases from J, with 19 bases in between. In germline, CDR1 is MNHEY, CDR2 SVGAGI. This CDR3 reads CASSYTPQRGRDGYTF. The CDR3 DNA reads as TGTGCCAGCAGTTACACCCCGCAACGAGGGCGGGATGGCTACACCTTC.

The V and J genes are TRBV6-1 and TRBJ2-7; 11 nucleotides line up with TRBD1. The V segment lost 3 bases and the J segment 3 bases; nucleotides outside the gene matches: 7. Germline lookup yields CDR1 MNHNS and CDR2 SASEGT. The CDR3 contains 16 residues. The CDR3 region has the DNA TGTGCCAGCAGTGACCCCAGGACAGGGGGCGTCTACGAGCAGTACTTC. This translates into CASSDPRTGGVYEQYF.

The chain joins TRBV19 to TRBJ1-1; D is unclear. CDR1 and CDR2 (germline): LNHDA, SQIVND (reference sequence). The CDR3 spans 14 residues. Trimming shortened V by 7 bases and J by 3 bases, and 15 bases separated the two germline ends. CDR3 residues: CASIVNREDTEAFF. The CDR3 DNA reads as TGTGCCAGTATCGTGAATAGGGAGGACACTGAAGCTTTCTTT.

This chain uses TRBV29-1 with TRBJ2-7, with a weak D call TRBD2 (6 bases). V was trimmed by 3 bases and J by 2 bases, leaving 14 bases between them. The CDR3 runs to 14 residues. The germline V gene has CDR1 SQVTM and CDR2 ANQGSEA. DNA for the CDR3: TGCAGCGTTGAGACGGAGGGCGGGACCTACGAGCAGTACTTC. Residues: CSVETEGGTYEQYF.

This chain connects TRBV5-4 to TRBJ2-3; 12 nucleotides line up with TRBD2. CDR3 length: 17 amino acids. Germline V CDR1 and CDR2: SGHNT, YYREEE (reference sequence). V lost 0 bases, J lost 3 bases, and 5 bases stayed unmatched. In nucleotides, the CDR3 is TGTGCCAGCAGCTTGGTGTCTAGCGGGGGGGGAACAGATACGCAGTATTTT. Residues: CASSLVSSGGGTDTQYF.

The chain recombines TRBV27 with TRBJ2-1; D is perhaps TRBD1 (5 bases). Looked up from germline, CDR1 is MNHEY and CDR2 is SMNVEV (reference sequence). Trimming removed 6 bases at V and 9 bases at J, with 18 bases between. CDR3 size: 14 residues. For the CDR3, the DNA is TGTGCCAGCAGCCAGGGTTCATGGTGGACTGAGCAGTTCTTC. Translation gives CASSQGSWWTEQFF.

This chain joins TRBV6-1 and TRBJ2-7, with a weak D call TRBD1 (6 bases). V was pared by 5 bases and J by 2 bases, with 10 bases between. Per the germline V gene, CDR1 is MNHNS and CDR2 is SASEGT. The CDR3 extends over 13 amino acids. CDR3 amino acids: CASSLRQAYEQYF. In DNA, the CDR3 is TGTGCCAGCAGTCTCCGACAGGCCTACGAGCAGTACTTC.

The chain carries TRBV30 and TRBJ1-1; maybe TRBD1 (5 bases). The V gene lost 5 bases and the J gene lost 4 bases, with 8 bases spanning the gap. This CDR3 comprises 11 residues. Per the germline V gene, CDR1 is GTSNPN and CDR2 is SVGIG (reference sequence). In DNA form, the CDR3 reads TGTGCCTGGGGGGCGGCCACTGAAGCTTTCTTT. Translation: CAWGAATEAFF.

This rearrangement joins TRBV11-3 to TRBJ2-4; D is perhaps TRBD1 (6 bases). V lost 0 bases to trimming and J lost 11 bases, with 8 bases between them. The CDR3 covers 12 residues. Germline V gene data show CDR1 as SGHNT and CDR2 as YENEEA. The CDR3 DNA reads TGTGCCAGCAGCTTAGATCCAGGGGTTCAGTACTTC. Protein: CASSLDPGVQYF.

The genes are TRBV7-9 and TRBJ1-2; D perhaps matches TRBD1 (6 bases). Germline loops: CDR1 SEHNR, CDR2 FQNEAQ (reference sequence). The CDR3 contains 14 residues. V dropped 5 bases and J dropped 2 bases, with 12 bases sitting between them. This CDR3 reads CASSLQGTNYGYTF. For the CDR3, the DNA is TGTGCCAGCAGCCTCCAGGGGACGAACTATGGCTACACCTTC.

This chain links TRBV29-1 with TRBJ2-2; TRBD1 agrees at 10 bases. This CDR3 has 15 residues. Trimming took 6 bases from V and 4 from J; bases not matched to a gene: 8. Germline-derived CDR1 and CDR2 are SQVTM and ANQGSEA. The CDR3 region has the DNA TGCAGCGTAACTGGGACAGGGGACCCCACCGGGGAGCTGTTTTTT. As protein: CSVTGTGDPTGELFF.